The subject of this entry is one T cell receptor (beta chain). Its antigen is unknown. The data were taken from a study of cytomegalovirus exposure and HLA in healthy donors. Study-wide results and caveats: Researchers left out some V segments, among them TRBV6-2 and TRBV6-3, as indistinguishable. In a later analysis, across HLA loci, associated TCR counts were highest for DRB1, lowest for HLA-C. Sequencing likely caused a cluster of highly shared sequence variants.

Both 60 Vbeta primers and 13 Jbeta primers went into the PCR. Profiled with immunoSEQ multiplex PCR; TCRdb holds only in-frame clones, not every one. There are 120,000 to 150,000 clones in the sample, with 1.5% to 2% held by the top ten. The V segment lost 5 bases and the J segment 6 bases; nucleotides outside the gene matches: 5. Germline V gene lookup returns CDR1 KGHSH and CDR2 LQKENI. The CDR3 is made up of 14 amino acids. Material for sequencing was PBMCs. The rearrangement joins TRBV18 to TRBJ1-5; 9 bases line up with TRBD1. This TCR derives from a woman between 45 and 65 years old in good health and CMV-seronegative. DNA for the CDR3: TGTGCCAGCTCAGGCAAGACAGGGGGTCAGCCCCAGCATTTT. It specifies CASSGKTGGQPQHF. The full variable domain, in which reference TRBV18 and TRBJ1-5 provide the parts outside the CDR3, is NAGVMQNPRHLVRRRGQEARLRCSPMKGHSHVYWYRQLPEEGLKFMVYLQKENIIDESGMPKERFSAEFPKEGPSILRIQQVVRGDSAAYFCASSGKTGGQPQHFGDGTRLSIL.